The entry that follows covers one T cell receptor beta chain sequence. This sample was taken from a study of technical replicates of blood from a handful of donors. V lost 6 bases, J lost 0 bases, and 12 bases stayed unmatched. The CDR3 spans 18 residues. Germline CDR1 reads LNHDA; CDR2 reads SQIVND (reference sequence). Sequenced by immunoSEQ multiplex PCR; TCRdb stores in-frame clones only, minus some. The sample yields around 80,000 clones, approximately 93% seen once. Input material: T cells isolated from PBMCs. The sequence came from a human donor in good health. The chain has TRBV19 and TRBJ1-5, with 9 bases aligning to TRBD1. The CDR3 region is CASRPPGQGWYSNQPQHF. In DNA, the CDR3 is TGTGCCAGTAGACCCCCGGGACAGGGCTGGTATAGCAATCAGCCCCAGCATTTT.